This T cell receptor (beta chain) was sequenced for a study of blood T cell repertoires in COVID-19. The overall study: Sample material is recorded as cDNA or gDNA derived from T cells, B-cell-depleted T cells, or PBMCs.

The ends were cut back, 3 bases at V and 6 bases at J, with 21 bases in the middle. This CDR3 has 16 residues. Germline assignment: CDR1 LGHDT and CDR2 YNNKEL (reference sequence). Sequencing was performed with immunoSEQ multiplex PCR; in TCRdb, only in-frame clones are kept and a portion is missing. Of over 350,000 clones listed, nearly 90% were seen once; the top ten hold just under 2%. This receptor was obtained from a woman aged 18-29 years with acute COVID-19. The chain employs TRBV3-1 (or the pseudogene TRBV3-2) and TRBJ2-7, with D possibly matching TRBD2 (6 bases). Sequenced sample: PBMCs or T cells enriched from blood (not recorded which). Written as DNA, the CDR3 is TGTGCCAGCAGCCACCTCGGCGGGGCGCTTCCACCCGAGCAGTACTTC. Its protein is CASSHLGGALPPEQYF.